This is a list of T cell receptor beta chains from one sample in a study of cytomegalovirus exposure and HLA in healthy donors. Repertoires were generated with immunoSEQ multiplex PCR, while TCRdb's copy carries only in-frame clones and drops some. Of some 130,000 clones in the sample, under 85% were seen once. Sequencing used PBMCs. The receptor source for this set is a male donor in good health and CMV-seropositive. Both conserved end residues are part of each CDR3. D genes are given only for firm matches. Size is omitted from some rows. Given values are once, few, many or a class for expanded clones.

J gene	clone size	D gene	V gene	CDR3 protein	CDR3 DNA
TRBJ2-7	-	-	TRBV6-5	CASTAASSYEQYF	TGTGCCAGTACAGCGGCGAGCTCCTACGAGCAGTACTTC
TRBJ2-3	-	TRBD2	TRBV6-6	CASSYSTSGGTDTQYF	TGTGCCAGCAGTTACTCGACTAGCGGGGGCACAGATACGCAGTATTTT
TRBJ2-7	-	-	TRBV5-1	CASSYFDSSYEQYF	TGCGCCAGCAGCTATTTCGACAGCTCCTACGAGCAGTACTTC
TRBJ2-7	-	-	TRBV2	CASSFDSTYEQYF	TGTGCCAGCAGCTTTGACAGTACCTACGAGCAGTACTTC
TRBJ2-5	-	TRBD1	TRBV19	CASSTSGTGWIETQYF	TGTGCCAGTAGTACTTCCGGGACAGGGTGGATAGAGACCCAGTACTTC
TRBJ2-4	-	TRBD1	TRBV10-3	CAISEFGQGVAKNIQYF	TGTGCCATCAGTGAGTTCGGACAGGGGGTAGCCAAAAACATTCAGTACTTC
TRBJ1-1	-	-	TRBV30	CAWSLTGSRTEAFF	TGTGCCTGGAGTCTAACGGGGAGTCGGACTGAAGCTTTCTTT
TRBJ2-7	-	-	TRBV4-1	CASSQGPGDIAYEQYF	TGCGCCAGCAGCCAAGGGCCTGGGGACATCGCCTACGAGCAGTACTTC
TRBJ2-1	-	-	TRBV29-1	CSASLGDRGEQFF	TGCAGCGCCTCCCTAGGGGATCGAGGTGAGCAGTTCTTC
TRBJ1-4	-	-	TRBV6-6	CASSLDREGLNEKLFF	TGTGCCAGCAGCCTAGACCGGGAGGGACTTAATGAAAAACTGTTTTTT
TRBJ1-1	-	-	TRBV6-5	CASSWGGLVTEAFF	TGTGCCAGCAGTTGGGGGGGGCTAGTCACTGAAGCTTTCTTT
TRBJ1-1	-	-	TRBV19	CASRPAGGYTEAFF	TGTGCCAGTAGACCAGCCGGGGGGTACACTGAAGCTTTCTTT
TRBJ1-6	-	-	TRBV6-6	CASSPTGPNSPLHF	TGTGCCAGCAGCCCCACAGGGCCTAATTCACCCCTCCACTTT
TRBJ1-2	-	-	TRBV18	CASSPGGTYYGYTF	TGTGCCAGCTCACCTGGGGGCACCTACTATGGCTACACCTTC
TRBJ2-2	-	-	TRBV6-5	CASSSSPRWTGELFF	TGTGCCAGCAGTTCTTCCCCGCGATGGACCGGGGAGCTGTTTTTT
TRBJ2-2	-	-	TRBV30	CAWRGTQTTGELFF	TGTGCCTGGAGGGGGACACAAACGACCGGGGAGCTGTTTTTT
TRBJ2-7	-	TRBD1	TRBV27	CASSSPGTGVYEQYF	TGTGCCAGCAGTTCCCCCGGGACAGGGGTTTACGAGCAGTACTTC
TRBJ1-2	-	-	TRBV6-1	CASRWEAGGYTF	TGTGCCAGCAGGTGGGAGGCCGGGGGCTACACCTTC
TRBJ1-5	-	-	TRBV30	CAWSVGGFQPQHF	TGTGCCTGGAGTGTAGGAGGGTTTCAGCCCCAGCATTTT
TRBJ2-3	-	TRBD2	TRBV5-1	CASSSGRGNTDTQYF	TGCGCCAGCAGCTCGGGGCGGGGGAACACAGATACGCAGTATTTT
TRBJ1-1	-	-	TRBV6-1	CASSEARRLTEAFF	TGTGCCAGCAGTGAAGCAAGGAGGCTCACTGAAGCTTTCTTT
TRBJ1-4	few	TRBD1	TRBV28	CASSTGTGFEKLFF	TGTGCCAGCAGCACCGGGACAGGGTTTGAAAAACTGTTTTTT
TRBJ2-5	few	-	TRBV7-2	CASSFNSYQETQYF	TGTGCCAGCAGCTTTAACTCGTACCAAGAGACCCAGTACTTC
TRBJ2-5	-	-	TRBV5-8	CASSLGGYSGETQYF	TGTGCCAGCAGCTTGGGGGGCTATTCGGGAGAGACCCAGTACTTC
TRBJ2-6	few	-	TRBV30	CAWSERLSGANVLTF	TGTGCCTGGAGTGAAAGACTCTCTGGGGCCAACGTCCTGACTTTC
TRBJ2-7	-	TRBD1	TRBV30	CAWSGVGADRSFYEQYF	TGTGCCTGGAGTGGAGTCGGCGCGGACAGGTCCTTCTACGAGCAGTACTTC
TRBJ1-3	few	-	TRBV5-1	CASSPSPESSGNTIYF	TGCGCCAGCAGCCCCTCGCCCGAGAGCTCTGGAAACACCATATATTTT
TRBJ2-7	-	TRBD1	TRBV2	CASSLPGQGYEQYF	TGTGCCAGCAGCCTACCCGGACAGGGTTACGAGCAGTACTTC
TRBJ2-7	-	TRBD2	TRBV6-1	CASSLAGVDYEQYF	TGTGCCAGCAGCCTAGCGGGGGTCGACTACGAGCAGTACTTC
TRBJ1-2	-	-	TRBV20-1	CSARHTPGYTF	TGCAGTGCTCGCCATACACCGGGCTACACCTTC
TRBJ2-3	-	TRBD2	TRBV10-3	CAIRLEAGPSTDTQYF	TGTGCCATCAGATTGGAAGCGGGGCCTAGCACAGATACGCAGTATTTT
TRBJ2-7	-	-	TRBV18	CASSLNSQGYEQYF	TGTGCCAGCTCACTCAACTCACAGGGTTACGAGCAGTACTTC
TRBJ1-3	few	TRBD1	TRBV5-1	CASSPDRVSGNTIYF	TGCGCCAGCAGCCCCGACAGGGTCTCTGGAAACACCATATATTTT
TRBJ2-2	few	TRBD2	TRBV5-1	CASSLALAGAPNTGELFF	TGCGCCAGCAGCTTGGCCCTAGCGGGGGCCCCGAACACCGGGGAGCTGTTTTTT
TRBJ2-1	-	-	TRBV7-9	CASSFGSGTYNEQFF	TGTGCCAGCAGCTTTGGGAGCGGAACCTACAATGAGCAGTTCTTC
TRBJ2-5	-	TRBD1	TRBV5-1	CASSRGQAETQYF	TGCGCCAGCAGCCGGGGACAGGCGGAGACCCAGTACTTC
TRBJ2-7	once	-	TRBV10-3	CAISDGAGEQYF	TGTGCCATCAGTGATGGGGCGGGGGAGCAGTACTTC
TRBJ2-7	few	TRBD1	TRBV27	CASRLRDSSYEQYF	TGTGCCAGCAGACTACGGGACAGTTCCTACGAGCAGTACTTC
TRBJ2-3	-	TRBD2	TRBV5-4	CASSFGLAGTTDTQYF	TGTGCCAGCAGCTTCGGACTAGCGGGGACCACAGATACGCAGTATTTT
TRBJ2-3	-	TRBD1	TRBV18	CASSLDRSATDTQYF	TGTGCCAGCTCACTGGACAGGTCAGCCACAGATACGCAGTATTTT
TRBJ2-4	-	TRBD2	TRBV2	CASGGMRGGSNIQYF	TGTGCCAGCGGGGGCATGCGGGGGGGTAGCAACATTCAGTACTTC
TRBJ1-5	-	TRBD1	TRBV2	CASSGDRGNQPQHF	TGTGCCAGCAGCGGGGACAGGGGCAATCAGCCCCAGCATTTT
TRBJ1-2	few	-	TRBV7-9	CASSLADRTGYTF	TGTGCCAGCAGCTTAGCTGACAGGACCGGCTACACCTTC
TRBJ1-1	-	-	TRBV19	CASSVRQVLNTEAFF	TGTGCCAGTAGTGTCAGACAGGTCTTGAACACTGAAGCTTTCTTT
TRBJ2-7	-	-	TRBV19	CASRAGGSYEQYF	TGTGCCAGTAGGGCTGGAGGGTCCTACGAGCAGTACTTC
TRBJ2-7	-	TRBD1	TRBV29-1	CSVDTGGHEQYF	TGCAGCGTTGATACAGGGGGCCACGAGCAGTACTTC
TRBJ2-7	once	-	TRBV6-5	CASSSTGEAYEQYF	TGTGCCAGCAGTTCTACAGGGGAGGCCTACGAGCAGTACTTC
TRBJ2-2	-	-	TRBV5-1	CASSPGLGRSNTGELFF	TGCGCCAGCAGCCCCGGTTTGGGCAGGTCCAACACCGGGGAGCTGTTTTTT
TRBJ2-2	-	-	TRBV28	CASSSQGRNTGELFF	TGTGCCAGCAGTTCTCAGGGTAGGAACACCGGGGAGCTGTTTTTT
TRBJ2-4	-	TRBD1	TRBV6-1	CASSLRDRVDSQYF	TGTGCCAGCAGTTTAAGAGACAGGGTGGACAGTCAGTACTTC
TRBJ1-5	-	-	TRBV18	CASSPIGQQNQPQHF	TGTGCCAGCTCACCAATAGGACAACAAAATCAGCCCCAGCATTTT